A selection of T cell receptor beta chains follows, all from one sample in a study of CD8 T cells in Susac syndrome. Each CDR3 protein is one row after TCRdb ran MiXCR on the immunoSEQ multiplex PCR reads. The sample lists fewer than 350,000 distinct CDR3 sequences; around 92% were seen once. The sequenced material came from CD4+ T cells from PBMCs. The receptor set was obtained from a human donor with multiple sclerosis. Each CDR3 is given with its conserved first and last residue. The size of a clone is reported for some rows only, either as once, few or many, or as a class for expanded clones.

clone size: .
V gene: TRBV6-6
CDR3 protein: CASRINMNTEAFF

clone size: .
V gene: TRBV18
CDR3 protein: CASSPADWYNEQFF

clone size: .
V gene: TRBV20-1
CDR3 protein: CSARVAGRSEQYF

clone size: once
V gene: TRBV20-1
CDR3 protein: CSARETSGFADTQYF

clone size: .
V gene: TRBV7-2
CDR3 protein: CASSINGPVLVYNEQFF

clone size: .
V gene: TRBV2
CDR3 protein: CASSSGGPQFF

clone size: .
V gene: TRBV24-1
CDR3 protein: CATSDRPGDSLLKNIQYF

clone size: once
V gene: TRBV20-1
CDR3 protein: CSARDVGTGSNQPQHF

clone size: few
V gene: TRBV5-1
CDR3 protein: CASSLGDRGDQPQHF

clone size: .
V gene: TRBV20-1
CDR3 protein: CSALYRANTEAFF

clone size: once
V gene: TRBV6-1
CDR3 protein: CASSEFGTGDEKLFF

clone size: .
V gene: TRBV29-1
CDR3 protein: CSVEVPDRQAFF

clone size: .
V gene: TRBV27
CDR3 protein: CASSQRRGPETQYF

clone size: .
V gene: TRBV7-9
CDR3 protein: CASSPRLGGERETQYF

clone size: .
V gene: TRBV19
CDR3 protein: CASSTGPTGGGQPQHF

clone size: .
V gene: TRBV12-3/TRBV12-4
CDR3 protein: CASSPTDRASLYEQYF

clone size: .
V gene: TRBV6-1
CDR3 protein: CASRAPGSWAGNTIYF

clone size: .
V gene: TRBV6-5
CDR3 protein: CASSGQGLEAFF

clone size: once
V gene: TRBV5-4
CDR3 protein: CASSLEATTANEAFF

clone size: .
V gene: TRBV10-3
CDR3 protein: CAISPQGYEQYF

clone size: .
V gene: TRBV6-6
CDR3 protein: CASSYSIGLVDEQYF

clone size: .
V gene: TRBV5-1
CDR3 protein: CASALFDGSSTNEQYF